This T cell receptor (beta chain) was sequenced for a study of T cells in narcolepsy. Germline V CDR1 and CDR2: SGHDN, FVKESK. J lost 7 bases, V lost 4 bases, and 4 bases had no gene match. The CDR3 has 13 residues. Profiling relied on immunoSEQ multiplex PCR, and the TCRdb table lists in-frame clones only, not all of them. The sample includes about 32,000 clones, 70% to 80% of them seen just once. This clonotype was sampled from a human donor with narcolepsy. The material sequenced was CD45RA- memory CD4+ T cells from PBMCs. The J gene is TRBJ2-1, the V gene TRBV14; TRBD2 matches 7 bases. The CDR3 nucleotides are TGTGCCAGCAGCCCCGGACTAGTAAATGAGCAGTTCTTC. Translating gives CASSPGLVNEQFF.